The table lists the clone carrying this T cell receptor beta chain with many counts. Its antigen remains unknown. Genomic DNA, the template, was used for profiling of the TCR beta VDJ and CDR3. TCRdb independently ran MiXCR on the reads; one entry per CDR3 protein. The sample includes approximately 380,000 distinct CDR3 sequences, roughly 68% of them seen just once. The source of the sample is a study of CD8+CD57+ T cells in acquired aplastic anemia. Study background: An average of roughly 3 ug of DNA was obtained from sorted CD4+ and CD8+ cells. CD4+ cells from healthy donors averaged about 10.8 million reads. Findings of the study overall: CD8+ Simpson's diversity in patients was not significantly different from that in controls.

Germline V gives CDR1 SNHLY, CDR2 FYNNEI. V dropped 3 bases and J dropped 4 bases, with 12 bases sitting between them. This CDR3 is 14 amino acids long. The sequence was obtained from a human donor in good health, serving as a control. V is TRBV2 and J is TRBJ1-2, with D perhaps matching TRBD1 (5 bases). Input material: sorted CD4+, CD8+, or CD8+CD57+ T cells (not recorded which) from PBMCs. The CDR3 DNA sequence: TGTGCCAGCAGTGATCCAGGGCGAGCCTATGGCTACACCTTC. Amino acid sequence: CASSDPGRAYGYTF.